Listed below are T cell receptor beta chains from one sample, sequenced in a study of patients and donors after allogeneic stem cell transplantation. TCRdb re-called the RT-PCR reads with MiXCR, one entry per CDR3 protein. The sample includes roughly 30,000 distinct CDR3 sequences, 6.5% to 7% of them seen just once. Material: blood, either unsorted or a sorted T cell fraction (not recorded which). The receptors were gathered from a human donor who was either an allogeneic HSCT recipient or a stem cell or donor lymphocyte infusion donor (not recorded which). It is not recorded whose cells these are; they may come from a transplant donor. The CDR3 runs from the conserved cysteine through the conserved F or W. A D gene is named only where the DNA matches it firmly. Sizes are listed as once, few or many counts, or a class when the clone is expanded.

CDR3	DNA	size	D	V	J
CASSPYEGIGNTIYF	TGTGCCAGCTCACCATACGAAGGGATCGGAAACACCATATATTTT	few	-	TRBV18	TRBJ1-3
CSATSNYGYTF	TGCAGTGCAACCAGTAACTATGGCTACACCTTC	many	-	TRBV20-1	TRBJ1-2
CASSLVGRGPSGNTIYF	TGTGCCAGCAGCTTGGTCGGCAGGGGGCCCTCTGGAAACACCATATATTTT	many	TRBD1	TRBV5-8	TRBJ1-3
CASSGGLNTEAFF	TGTGCCAGCTCAGGGGGGCTGAACACTGAAGCTTTCTTT	many	-	TRBV18	TRBJ1-1
CSARASGRGPKNIQYF	TGCAGTGCTAGAGCTAGCGGGAGGGGGCCCAAAAACATTCAGTACTTC	few	TRBD2	TRBV20-1	TRBJ2-4
CASSKEQAPPGSGANVLTF	TGTGCCAGCAGCAAGGAACAGGCCCCTCCCGGCTCTGGGGCCAACGTCCTGACTTTC	many	-	TRBV21-1	TRBJ2-6
CAWSPESTQYF	TGTGCCTGGAGTCCGGAGAGTACGCAGTATTTT	few	-	TRBV30	TRBJ2-3
CASSDGGIETQYF	TGTGCCAGCAGTGATGGAGGGATCGAGACCCAGTACTTC	few	-	TRBV2	TRBJ2-5
CASSYAGDSYNEQFF	TGTGCCAGCAGCTACGCGGGAGACTCCTACAATGAGCAGTTCTTC	many	TRBD2	TRBV7-3	TRBJ2-1
CASSPTPGPYEQYF	TGTGCCAGCAGCCCCACCCCAGGACCCTACGAGCAGTACTTC	many	-	TRBV7-6	TRBJ2-7
CASRGTPGQFF	TGCGCCAGCAGGGGCACCCCGGGGCAGTTCTTC	few	-	TRBV10-2	TRBJ2-1